The 32 T cell receptor beta chains in this list originate from one sample, sequenced in a study of control samples from healthy donors and cancer patients. Profiling relied on immunoSEQ multiplex PCR, and the TCRdb table lists in-frame clones only, not all of them. The data contain approximately 50,000 clones, approximately 90% of them singletons. The sample consisted of PBMCs. The origin of the receptors is a man aged 60 to 75 with head and neck cancer.

V and J are TRBV18 and TRBJ2-1; D is possibly TRBD1 or TRBD2 (5 bases each). V lost 4 bases to trimming and J lost 1 base, with 20 bases between them. CDR1 and CDR2 (germline): KGHSH, LQKENI. CDR3 length equals 18 residues. The DNA of the CDR3 is TGTGCCAGCTCACGCAGACAGTTGGGAACTAGGTCCTACAATGAGCAGTTCTTC. It yields the protein CASSRRQLGTRSYNEQFF.

V usage is TRBV5-1 and J usage is TRBJ2-7, with D possibly being TRBD1 (6 bases). Trimming cost V 4 bases and J 0 bases, with 17 bases left between them. The CDR3 covers 16 residues. Germline V gives CDR1 SGHRS, CDR2 YFSETQ. In DNA form, the CDR3 reads TGCGCCAGCAGCCCCTCCCCGGACAGAAGCTCCTACGAGCAGTACTTC. This sequence encodes CASSPSPDRSSYEQYF.

The V call is TRBV6-5, the J call TRBJ1-1, with D unclear. Germline V CDR1 and CDR2: MNHEY, SVGAGI. Trimming shortened V by 4 bases and J by 8 bases, and 11 bases separated the two germline ends. The CDR3 extends over 12 amino acids. CDR3 in amino acids: CASSSHLREAFF. CDR3 DNA sequence: TGTGCCAGCAGTTCACACCTACGGGAAGCTTTCTTT.

The chain links TRBV5-1 to TRBJ1-3, with D perhaps TRBD1 (6 bases). The CDR3 is made up of 14 amino acids. Per the germline V gene, CDR1 is SGHRS and CDR2 is YFSETQ. Trimming removed 5 bases from V and 3 bases from J, with 12 bases in between. The CDR3 spells CASSLPGDGNTIYF. CDR3 coding DNA: TGCGCCAGCAGTTTACCAGGGGATGGAAACACCATATATTTT.

DNA for the CDR3: TGTGCCAGCTCACCCGGGACAGGGGAAAACACTGAAGCTTTCTTT. Translated, it gives CASSPGTGENTEAFF. The V call is TRBV18, the J call TRBJ1-1, with 10 bases that match TRBD1. The CDR3 runs 15 residues. V shed 3 bases and J 2 bases; nucleotides not matched to a gene: 3. Per the germline V gene, CDR1 is KGHSH and CDR2 is LQKENI. The full variable domain, rest sourced from reference TRBV18 and TRBJ1-1, is NAGVMQNPRHLVRRRGQEARLRCSPMKGHSHVYWYRQLPEEGLKFMVYLQKENIIDESGMPKERFSAEFPKEGPSILRIQQVVRGDSAAYFCASSPGTGENTEAFFGQGTRLTVV.

This rearrangement joins TRBV5-1 to TRBJ2-7; perhaps TRBD1 as D (7 bases). Between the trimmed V and J ends, which lost 4 bases and 2 bases, there was a span of 16 bases. The CDR3 runs 15 residues. CDR1 is SGHRS, CDR2 YFSETQ, per germline. DNA for the CDR3: TGCGCCAGCAGCGAAGGGGGGACAGCGACCTACGAGCAGTACTTC. It codes for CASSEGGTATYEQYF.

The chain carries TRBV19 and TRBJ1-6; tentatively, D is TRBD1 (6 bases). Looked up from germline, CDR1 is LNHDA and CDR2 is SQIVND (reference sequence). Trimming took 5 bases from V and 6 from J, leaving 14 bases between them. The CDR3 spans 15 residues. CDR3 coding DNA: TGTGCCAGTAGTGGACAGAGTTTGCGTAATTCACCCCTCCACTTT. Translating gives CASSGQSLRNSPLHF.

This clone has more than one count but fewer than ten. The chain recombines TRBV30 with TRBJ2-7; D call uncertain. There are 11 residues in the CDR3. From germline, CDR1 is GTSNPN and CDR2 SVGIG (reference sequence). The ends were cut back, 2 bases at V and 7 bases at J, with 9 bases in the middle. This CDR3 is CAWSQYGEQYF. CDR3 sequence (DNA): TGTGCCTGGAGTCAATATGGTGAGCAGTACTTC.

In this sample, this clone turned up once. The rearrangement uses TRBV6-1 and TRBJ1-2, with D unresolved. From germline, CDR1 is MNHNS and CDR2 SASEGT. Trimming took off 1 base at V and 2 bases at J, with 11 bases between the two ends. The CDR3 extends over 15 amino acids. The CDR3 bases are TGTGCCAGCAGTGAAGGGTCGGGCAGAAACTATGGCTACACCTTC. It specifies CASSEGSGRNYGYTF.

In regard to this clone: The junction departs from germline at one end; a sequencing error may be responsible. The V and J genes are TRBV3-1 (or the pseudogene TRBV3-2) and TRBJ1-2; D unclear. CDR1 LGHDT and CDR2 YNNKEL come from the germline V gene (reference sequence). There are 13 residues in the CDR3. CDR3 protein: CASSQGQVVKSAF. The CDR3 DNA reads as TGTGCCAGCAGCCAAGGCCAGGTGGTAAAATCGGCCTTC.

The chain employs TRBV19 and TRBJ2-7; no firm D call. This CDR3 is built from 14 residues. Germline V gives CDR1 LNHDA, CDR2 SQIVND (reference sequence). V gave up 5 bases and J gave up 4 bases, with 15 bases separating them. This CDR3 is CASSGVGFTYEQYF. CDR3 nucleotides: TGTGCCAGTAGTGGTGTGGGGTTTACTTACGAGCAGTACTTC.

This chain connects TRBV10-3 to TRBJ2-7, with 9 bases that match TRBD1. Germline lookup yields CDR1 ENHRY and CDR2 SYGVKD. J gave up 5 bases and V 5 bases, and 10 bases lay outside the gene matches. The CDR3 is made up of 15 amino acids. DNA of the CDR3: TGTGCCATCAGTCGGGGAGGGGGACAGGGTGACGAGCAGTACTTC. Its translation: CAISRGGGQGDEQYF.

The chain joins TRBV5-4 to TRBJ2-5; 11 nucleotides agree with TRBD2. The V and J ends lost 4 bases and 3 bases, in that order; junction bases with no gene match: 14. Germline V gene sequence: CDR1 SGHNT, CDR2 YYREEE (reference sequence). This CDR3 region has 18 residues. Written as DNA, the CDR3 is TGTGCCAGCAGCCAAGGGGGAGGTCAGACTAGCGGGAAAGAGACCCAGTACTTC. This translates into CASSQGGGQTSGKETQYF.

The J gene is TRBJ2-4, the V gene TRBV19, with D possibly being TRBD2 (8 bases). V dropped 6 bases and J dropped 4 bases, with 16 bases sitting between them. Germline CDR1 is LNHDA and CDR2 is SQIVND (reference sequence). The CDR3 has 15 amino acids. For the CDR3, the DNA is TGTGCCAGTAGCAGGGGGGCTAGCGGGAAAAACATTCAGTACTTC. This codes for CASSRGASGKNIQYF. The entire variable domain, with the rest obtained from reference TRBV19 and TRBJ2-4, is as follows: DGGITQSPKYLFRKEGQNVTLSCEQNLNHDAMYWYRQDPGQGLRLIYYSQIVNDFQKGDIAEGYSVSREKKESFPLTVTSAQKNPTAFYLCASSRGASGKNIQYFGAGTRLSVL.

This chain uses TRBV19 with TRBJ2-2; 9 nucleotides agree with TRBD1. Germline CDR1 LNHDA, CDR2 SQIVND (reference sequence). V trimming: 5 bases; J trimming: 7 bases; junction bases outside the gene matches: 11. The CDR3 is made up of 16 amino acids. CDR3 protein: CASSPRDRAALGELFF. In DNA, the CDR3 is TGTGCCAGTAGTCCCCGGGACAGGGCCGCTCTCGGGGAGCTGTTTTTT.

This rearrangement joins TRBV28 to TRBJ1-2; no clear D. Germline CDR1 and CDR2: MDHEN and SYDVKM. V gave up 3 bases and J gave up 3 bases, with 2 bases separating them. The length of the CDR3 is 11 residues. The CDR3 reads CASSFDYGYTF. The CDR3 nucleotides are TGTGCCAGCAGTTTTGACTATGGCTACACCTTC.

The chain links TRBV5-1 to TRBJ2-7, with TRBD2 as a possible D gene (5 bases). Germline CDR1 is SGHRS and CDR2 is YFSETQ. This CDR3 has 17 amino acids. V dropped 5 bases and J dropped 5 bases, with 26 bases sitting between them. This chain's CDR3 is CASSTGWASGGRDEQYF. CDR3 DNA: TGCGCCAGCAGTACGGGCTGGGCCAGCGGAGGCCGGGACGAGCAGTACTTC. Full variable domain (remainder filled in from reference TRBV5-1 and TRBJ2-7): KAGVTQTPRYLIKTRGQQVTLSCSPISGHRSVSWYQQTPGQGLQFLFEYFSETQRNKGNFPGRFSGRQFSNSRSEMNVSTLELGDSALYLCASSTGWASGGRDEQYFGPGTRLTVT.

The chain is built from TRBV28 and TRBJ2-7; D unresolved. This CDR3 contains 12 residues. Germline lookup yields CDR1 MDHEN and CDR2 SYDVKM. Trimming stripped 6 bases from V and 2 bases from J, with 8 bases between. CDR3 bases: TGTGCCAGCAGGGCTTCAACCTACGAGCAGTACTTC. It is translated as CASRASTYEQYF.

The chain couples TRBV30 to TRBJ1-5, with D hard to call. The CDR3 length is 13 residues. The germline V gene encodes CDR1 GTSNPN and CDR2 SVGIG (reference sequence). V was clipped by 4 bases and J by 1 base, with 8 bases between them. The CDR3 here is CAWNGGSNQPQHF. CDR3 in DNA: TGTGCCTGGAATGGAGGAAGCAATCAGCCCCAGCATTTT.

This clone appeared a single time. J is TRBJ1-3 and V is TRBV11-2, with no clear D. Trimming cost V 5 bases and J 3 bases, with 11 bases left between them. Germline V gene data show CDR1 as SGHAT and CDR2 as FQNNGV. This CDR3 region has 14 residues. The CDR3 loop reads CASSPGPLGNTIYF. Here the CDR3 DNA reads TGTGCCAGCAGCCCAGGCCCCCTTGGAAACACCATATATTTT.

The CDR3 loop is CASSPRRDRQETQYF. Here the CDR3 DNA reads TGTGCCAGCAGTCCCCGGCGGGACCGCCAAGAGACCCAGTACTTC. The chain recombines TRBV6-2 or TRBV6-3 with TRBJ2-5; tentatively, D is TRBD2 (6 bases). There are 15 residues in the CDR3. CDR1 and CDR2 from the germline V gene are MNHEY and SVGEGT. The V and J ends lost 5 bases and 1 base respectively, with 14 bases between them.

This chain connects TRBV19 to TRBJ2-1, with D perhaps given as TRBD1 or TRBD2 (5 bases each). The CDR3 covers 14 residues. Deletions cut 6 bases from V and 5 bases from J, with 14 bases between. The germline gives CDR1 LNHDA, CDR2 SQIVND (reference sequence). DNA of the CDR3: TGTGCCAGTAGCCGGGACCCTGCCCACAATGAGCAGTTCTTC. It encodes CASSRDPAHNEQFF.

V is TRBV4-1 and J is TRBJ2-7; 7 bases are shared with TRBD2. The germline CDR1 and CDR2 sequences are MGHRA and YSYEKL. The V segment lost 1 base and the J segment 4 bases; nucleotides outside the gene matches: 7. The length of the CDR3 is 15 residues. The CDR3 nucleotides read TGCGCCAGCAGCCAAGCTGCTAGCGGAATTTACGAGCAGTACTTC. This translates into CASSQAASGIYEQYF.

This chain connects TRBV27 to TRBJ1-2; 7 positions agree with TRBD1. Germline values: CDR1 MNHEY, CDR2 SMNVEV (reference sequence). CDR3 size: 13 residues. The ends lost 5 bases at V and 5 bases at J; junction bases unmatched: 5. The CDR3 sequence is CASSQGQKYGYTF. CDR3 bases: TGTGCCAGCAGTCAGGGACAGAAATATGGCTACACCTTC.

The V call is TRBV5-1, the J call TRBJ1-6; D gene ambiguous. CDR1 is SGHRS, CDR2 YFSETQ, per germline. The length of the CDR3 is 15 residues. V lost 0 bases to trimming and J lost 4 bases, with 8 bases between them. The CDR3 DNA reads TGCGCCAGCAGCTTGGGACGGGCGTATAATTCACCCCTCCACTTT. This gives the protein CASSLGRAYNSPLHF.

The genes are TRBV10-3 and TRBJ1-3; D not resolved. Germline CDR1 reads ENHRY; CDR2 reads SYGVKD. Deletions cut 9 bases from V and 0 bases from J, with 12 bases between. The length of the CDR3 is 14 residues. Written as DNA, the CDR3 is TGTGCCATTAAACCCGATCTCTCTGGAAACACCATATATTTT. Amino acid sequence: CAIKPDLSGNTIYF.

CDR3 protein: CASSPRTVLSSGANVLTF. CDR3 DNA sequence: TGTGCCAGCAGTCCCCGGACAGTTCTAAGCTCTGGGGCCAACGTCCTGACTTTC. The chain joins TRBV28 to TRBJ2-6, with D tentatively TRBD1 (6 bases). V was trimmed by 5 bases and J by 0 bases, leaving 17 bases between them. The CDR3 spans 18 residues. Germline assignment: CDR1 MDHEN and CDR2 SYDVKM.

The gene calls are TRBV15 and TRBJ1-6, with D maybe TRBD1 (5 bases). The CDR3 has 16 amino acids. Between the trimmed V and J ends, which lost 4 bases and 2 bases, there was a span of 12 bases. The V gene's germline CDR1 is LNHNV and CDR2 YYDKDF (reference sequence). The CDR3 sequence is CATSKREGPYNSPLHF. The CDR3 DNA reads TGTGCCACCAGCAAAAGGGAGGGGCCCTATAATTCACCCCTCCACTTT.

The chain employs TRBV6-5 and TRBJ1-5; unclear D gene. V was trimmed by 2 bases and J by 6 bases, leaving 8 bases between them. Germline assignment: CDR1 MNHEY and CDR2 SVGAGI. The CDR3 is made up of 13 amino acids. CDR3 in amino acids: CASSYLPGQPQHF. The CDR3, as DNA: TGTGCCAGCAGTTACCTTCCAGGTCAGCCCCAGCATTTT.

The chain links TRBV7-7 to TRBJ2-2, with 9 bases aligning to TRBD2. Per germline, CDR1 SSHAT and CDR2 FNYEAQ (reference sequence). This CDR3 has 14 amino acids. CDR3 DNA sequence: TGTGCGGTTCGAGCGGGAGGCAGAACCGGGGAGCTGTTTTTT. Amino acids: CAVRAGGRTGELFF.

This chain connects TRBV6-2 or TRBV6-3 to TRBJ2-3; D is perhaps TRBD2 (6 bases). The ends were cut back, 2 bases at V and 6 bases at J, with 15 bases in the middle. This CDR3 has 15 amino acids. The germline V gene has CDR1 MNHEY and CDR2 SVGEGT. The CDR3 reads CASSYLGGKADTQYF. The DNA for the CDR3 is TGTGCCAGCAGTTACCTGGGAGGCAAGGCGGATACGCAGTATTTT.

The rearrangement uses TRBV29-1 and TRBJ2-3; D gene uncertain. The CDR3 spans 10 residues. CDR1 and CDR2 (germline): SQVTM, ANQGSEA. The CDR3 region is CSSITDTQYF. The CDR3, as DNA: TGCAGTTCGATCACAGATACGCAGTATTTT.